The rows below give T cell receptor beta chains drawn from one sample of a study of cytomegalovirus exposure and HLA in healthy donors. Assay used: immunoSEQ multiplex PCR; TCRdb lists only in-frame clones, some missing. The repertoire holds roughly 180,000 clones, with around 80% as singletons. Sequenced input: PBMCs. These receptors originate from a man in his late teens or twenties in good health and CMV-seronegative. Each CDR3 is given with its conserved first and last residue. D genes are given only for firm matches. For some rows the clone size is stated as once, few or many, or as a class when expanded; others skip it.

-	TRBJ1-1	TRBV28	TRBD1	CASSSTGGTDRDTEAFF	TGTGCCAGCAGTTCAACAGGGGGAACCGACCGTGACACTGAAGCTTTCTTT
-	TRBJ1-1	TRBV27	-	CASRRGGLWFF	TGTGCCAGCAGACGAGGCGGGTTGTGGTTCTTT
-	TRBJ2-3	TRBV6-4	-	CASSEKSGIGTDTQYF	TGTGCCAGCAGTGAAAAGTCGGGGATAGGTACAGATACGCAGTATTTT
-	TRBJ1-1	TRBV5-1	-	CASSLGGGWVNTEAFF	TGCGCCAGCAGCTTGGGGGGGGGTTGGGTGAACACTGAAGCTTTCTTT
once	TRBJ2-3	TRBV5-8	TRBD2	CASSVGLAGAF	TGTGCCAGCAGTGTGGGACTAGCGGGGGCATTT
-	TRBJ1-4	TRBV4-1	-	CASSQDGQKLFF	TGCGCCAGCAGCCAAGATGGTCAGAAACTGTTTTTT
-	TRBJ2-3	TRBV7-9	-	CASHRSLDTDTQYF	TGTGCCAGTCACCGGAGTCTGGACACAGATACGCAGTATTTT
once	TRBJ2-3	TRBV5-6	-	CASTGRGGSTDTQYF	TGTGCCAGCACCGGTCGCGGAGGTTCCACAGATACGCAGTATTTT
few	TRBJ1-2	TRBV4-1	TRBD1	CASSHPEQGGYGYTF	TGCGCCAGCAGCCATCCGGAGCAGGGGGGCTATGGCTACACCTTC
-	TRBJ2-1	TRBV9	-	CASGAWTDNNEQFF	TGTGCCAGCGGGGCCTGGACGGATAACAATGAGCAGTTCTTC
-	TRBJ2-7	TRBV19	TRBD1	CASSLGPSGTGHYEQYF	TGTGCCAGTAGTCTCGGACCGTCCGGGACAGGACACTACGAGCAGTACTTC
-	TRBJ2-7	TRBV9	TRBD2	CASSLTGLAGEQYF	TGTGCCAGCAGCCTCACGGGTCTAGCGGGTGAGCAGTACTTC
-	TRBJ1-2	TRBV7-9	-	CSSSLPLYGYTF	TGTTCCAGCAGCTTACCCCTCTATGGCTACACCTTC
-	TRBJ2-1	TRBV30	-	CAWNGAVGDSQFF	TGTGCCTGGAACGGGGCGGTGGGGGACTCCCAGTTCTTC
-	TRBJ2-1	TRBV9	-	CASSGKMRMEQFF	TGTGCCAGCAGCGGCAAAATGAGAATGGAGCAGTTCTTC
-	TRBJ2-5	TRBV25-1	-	CASSGRGTGRETQYF	TGTGCCAGCAGTGGTAGGGGTACAGGTCGAGAGACCCAGTACTTC
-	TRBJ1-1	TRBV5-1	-	CASSSQGGETEAFF	TGCGCCAGCAGCTCCCAGGGTGGGGAAACTGAAGCTTTCTTT
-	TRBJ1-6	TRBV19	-	CASSSSSPLHF	TGTGCCAGTAGTTCCTCCTCACCCCTCCACTTT
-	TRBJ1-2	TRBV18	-	CASSPTGNYGYTF	TGTGCCAGCTCACCAACAGGGAACTATGGCTACACCTTC
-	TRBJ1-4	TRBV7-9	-	CASSIQGDEKLFF	TGTGCCAGCAGCATACAGGGAGATGAAAAACTGTTTTTT
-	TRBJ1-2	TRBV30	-	CAWSVTVYGYTF	TGTGCCTGGAGTGTAACAGTCTATGGCTACACCTTC
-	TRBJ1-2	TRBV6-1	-	CASSTPSTGYYGYTF	TGTGCCAGCAGTACCCCCTCGACAGGATACTATGGCTACACCTTC
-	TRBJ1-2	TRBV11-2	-	CASWSPTYGLANYGYTF	TGTGCCAGCTGGTCCCCAACGTATGGCTTGGCTAACTATGGCTACACCTTC
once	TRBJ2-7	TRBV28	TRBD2	CASRRTSGTYEQYF	TGTGCCAGCAGAAGGACTAGCGGGACCTACGAGCAGTACTTC
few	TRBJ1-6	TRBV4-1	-	CASSQLRGPAPLHF	TGCGCCAGCAGCCAACTCCGGGGTCCGGCACCCCTCCACTTT
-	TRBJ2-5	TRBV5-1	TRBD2	CASSLGGREGQETQYF	TGCGCCAGCAGCTTGGGAGGCAGGGAGGGCCAAGAGACCCAGTACTTC
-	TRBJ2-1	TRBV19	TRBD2	CASSIRWRGGIGEQFF	TGTGCCAGTAGTATAAGGTGGCGGGGGGGCATTGGGGAGCAGTTCTTC
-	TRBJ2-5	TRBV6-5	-	CASSNPSGTQYF	TGTGCCAGCAGTAACCCCTCAGGGACCCAGTACTTC
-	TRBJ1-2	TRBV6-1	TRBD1	CATSKVGDRGRSRGYTF	TGTGCCACCAGTAAAGTTGGGGACAGGGGAAGATCACGAGGCTACACCTTC
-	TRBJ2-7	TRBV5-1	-	CASSLPTGDYEQYF	TGCGCCAGCAGCTTGCCTACAGGAGATTACGAGCAGTACTTC
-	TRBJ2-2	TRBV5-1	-	CASSFRVNGELFF	TGCGCCAGCAGCTTCAGGGTGAACGGGGAGCTGTTTTTT
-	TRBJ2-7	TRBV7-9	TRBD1	CASSSPTGSEQYF	TGTGCCAGCAGCTCGCCGACAGGGAGCGAGCAGTACTTC
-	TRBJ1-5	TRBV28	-	CASKEGFYSNQPQHF	TGTGCCAGCAAGGAGGGGTTTTATAGCAATCAGCCCCAGCATTTT
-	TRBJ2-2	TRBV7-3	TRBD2	CASSTSGGAAGELFF	TGTGCCAGCAGCACTAGCGGGGGGGCCGCCGGGGAGCTGTTTTTT
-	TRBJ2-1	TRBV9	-	CASSVEGMIRDEQFF	TGTGCCAGCAGCGTAGAGGGGATGATAAGGGATGAGCAGTTCTTC
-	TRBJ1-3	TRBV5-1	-	CASSLDQGGNTIYF	TGCGCCAGCAGCTTGGATCAGGGAGGAAACACCATATATTTT
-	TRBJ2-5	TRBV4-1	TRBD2	CASSQDGASGSETQYF	TGCGCCAGCAGCCAAGATGGGGCTAGCGGGAGCGAGACCCAGTACTTC
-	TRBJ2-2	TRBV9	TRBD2	CASSVSSGRAHTGELFF	TGTGCCAGCAGCGTATCTAGCGGGAGGGCCCACACCGGGGAGCTGTTTTTT
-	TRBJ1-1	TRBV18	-	CASSPYGIGGTGEAFF	TGTGCCAGCTCACCATACGGAATTGGGGGCACCGGTGAAGCTTTCTTT
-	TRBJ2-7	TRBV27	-	CASSLGRGGYEQYF	TGTGCCAGCAGTTTAGGGCGGGGTGGCTACGAGCAGTACTTC
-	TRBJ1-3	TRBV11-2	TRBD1	CASSSTGTGNTIYF	TGTGCCAGCAGCTCGACAGGGACTGGAAACACCATATATTTT
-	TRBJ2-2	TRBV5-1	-	CASSLRGGTGELFF	TGCGCCAGCAGCTTACGAGGGGGCACCGGGGAGCTGTTTTTT
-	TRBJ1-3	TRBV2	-	CASRAQGTSGNTIYF	TGTGCCAGCAGGGCACAGGGTACCTCTGGAAACACCATATATTTT
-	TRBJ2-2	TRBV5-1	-	CASSLAQRDTGELFF	TGCGCCAGCAGCTTGGCCCAGAGGGACACCGGGGAGCTGTTTTTT
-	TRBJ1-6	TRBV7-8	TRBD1	CASSSTQGAGSPLHF	TGTGCCAGCAGCTCGACACAGGGGGCTGGTTCACCCCTCCACTTT
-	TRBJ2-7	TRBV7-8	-	CASSDTLVGQNYEQYF	TGTGCCAGCAGCGATACCCTCGTTGGACAGAACTACGAGCAGTACTTC
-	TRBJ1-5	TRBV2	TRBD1	CASGTEGIGNQPQHF	TGTGCCAGCGGGACAGAAGGGATCGGCAATCAGCCCCAGCATTTT
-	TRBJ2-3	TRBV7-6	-	CASSLEWAGRGDTQYF	TGTGCCAGCAGCTTAGAATGGGCGGGGCGGGGAGATACGCAGTATTTT
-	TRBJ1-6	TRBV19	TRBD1	CASMGQGNNSPLHF	TGTGCCAGTATGGGACAGGGGAATAATTCACCCCTCCACTTT
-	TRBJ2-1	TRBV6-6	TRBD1	CASRRTGVNEQFF	TGTGCCAGCAGACGAACAGGGGTAAATGAGCAGTTCTTC
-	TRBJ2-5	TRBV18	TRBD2	CASSPELAGLETQYF	TGTGCCAGCTCACCAGAACTAGCGGGATTGGAGACCCAGTACTTC
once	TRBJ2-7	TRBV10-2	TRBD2	CASSESGTRSHEQYF	TGCGCCAGCAGTGAGTCGGGGACTAGAAGCCACGAGCAGTACTTC
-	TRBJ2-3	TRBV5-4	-	CASSFLGGTSTDTQYF	TGTGCCAGCAGCTTTCTTGGGGGCACTAGCACAGATACGCAGTATTTT
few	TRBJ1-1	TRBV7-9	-	CASSLEGAEAFF	TGTGCCAGCAGCTTAGAGGGAGCTGAAGCTTTCTTT
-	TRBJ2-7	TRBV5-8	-	CASSLVPSSYEQYF	TGTGCCAGCAGCTTGGTCCCCAGCTCCTACGAGCAGTACTTC
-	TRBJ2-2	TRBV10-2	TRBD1	CASRLPDRVGGELFF	TGCGCCAGCAGATTACCCGACAGGGTCGGCGGGGAGCTGTTTTTT
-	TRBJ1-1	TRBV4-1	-	CASSQDGGRLNTEAFF	TGCGCCAGCAGCCAAGACGGAGGAAGATTGAACACTGAAGCTTTCTTT